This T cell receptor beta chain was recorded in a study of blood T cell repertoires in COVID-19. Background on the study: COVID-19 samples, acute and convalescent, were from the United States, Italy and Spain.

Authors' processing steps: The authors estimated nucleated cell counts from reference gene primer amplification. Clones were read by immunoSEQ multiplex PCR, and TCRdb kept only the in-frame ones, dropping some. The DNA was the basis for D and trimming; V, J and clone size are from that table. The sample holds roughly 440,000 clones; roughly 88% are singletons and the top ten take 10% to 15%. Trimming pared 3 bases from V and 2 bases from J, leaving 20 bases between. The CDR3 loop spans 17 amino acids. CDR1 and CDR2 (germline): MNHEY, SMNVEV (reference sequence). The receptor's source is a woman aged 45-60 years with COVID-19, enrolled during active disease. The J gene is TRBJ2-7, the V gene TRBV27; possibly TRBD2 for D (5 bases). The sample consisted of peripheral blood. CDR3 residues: CASSFTPALGSPYEQYF. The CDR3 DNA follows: TGTGCCAGCAGTTTTACCCCTGCCTTGGGGAGCCCCTACGAGCAGTACTTC.